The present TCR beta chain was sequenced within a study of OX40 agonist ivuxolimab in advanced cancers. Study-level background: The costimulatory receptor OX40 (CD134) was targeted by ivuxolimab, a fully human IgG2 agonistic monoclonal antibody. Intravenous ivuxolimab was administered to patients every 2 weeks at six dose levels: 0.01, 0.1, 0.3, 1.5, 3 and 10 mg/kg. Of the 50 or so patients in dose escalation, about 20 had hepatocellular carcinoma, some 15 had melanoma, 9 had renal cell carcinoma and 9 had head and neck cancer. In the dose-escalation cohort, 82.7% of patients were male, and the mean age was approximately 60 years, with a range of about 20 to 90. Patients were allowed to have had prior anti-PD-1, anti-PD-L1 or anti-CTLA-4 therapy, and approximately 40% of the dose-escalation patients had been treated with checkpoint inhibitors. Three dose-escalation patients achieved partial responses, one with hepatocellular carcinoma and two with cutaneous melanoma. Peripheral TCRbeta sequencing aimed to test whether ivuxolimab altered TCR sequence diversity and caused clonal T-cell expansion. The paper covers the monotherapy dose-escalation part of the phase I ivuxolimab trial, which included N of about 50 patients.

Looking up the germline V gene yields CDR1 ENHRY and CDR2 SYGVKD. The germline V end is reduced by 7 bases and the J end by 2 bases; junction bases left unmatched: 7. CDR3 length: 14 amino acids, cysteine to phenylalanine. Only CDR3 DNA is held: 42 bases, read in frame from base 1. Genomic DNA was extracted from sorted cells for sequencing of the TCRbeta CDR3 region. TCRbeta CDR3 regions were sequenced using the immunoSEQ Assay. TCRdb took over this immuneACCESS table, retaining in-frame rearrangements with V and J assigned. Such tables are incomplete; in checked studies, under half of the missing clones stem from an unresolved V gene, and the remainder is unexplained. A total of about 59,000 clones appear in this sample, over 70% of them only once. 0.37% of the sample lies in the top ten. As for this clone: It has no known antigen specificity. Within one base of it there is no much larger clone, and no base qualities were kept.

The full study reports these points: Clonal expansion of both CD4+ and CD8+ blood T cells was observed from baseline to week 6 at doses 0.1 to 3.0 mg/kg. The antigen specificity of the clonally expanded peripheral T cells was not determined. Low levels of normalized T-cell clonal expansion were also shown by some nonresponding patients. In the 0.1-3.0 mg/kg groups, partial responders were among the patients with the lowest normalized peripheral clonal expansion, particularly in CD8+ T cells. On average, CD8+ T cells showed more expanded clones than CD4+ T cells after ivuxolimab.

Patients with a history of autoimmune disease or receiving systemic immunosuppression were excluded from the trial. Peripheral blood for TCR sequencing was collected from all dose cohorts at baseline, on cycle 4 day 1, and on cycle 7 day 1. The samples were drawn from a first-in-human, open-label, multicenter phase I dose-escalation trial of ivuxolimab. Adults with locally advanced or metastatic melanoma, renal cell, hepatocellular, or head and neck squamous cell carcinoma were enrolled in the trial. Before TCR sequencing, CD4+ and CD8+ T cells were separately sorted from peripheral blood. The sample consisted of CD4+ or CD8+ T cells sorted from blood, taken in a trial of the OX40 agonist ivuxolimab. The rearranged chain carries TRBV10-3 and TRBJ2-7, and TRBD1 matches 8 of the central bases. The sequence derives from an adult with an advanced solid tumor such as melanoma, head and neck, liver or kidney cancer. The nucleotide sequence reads TGTGCCATCAATCCAGGGGACAGGCCCTACGAGCAGTACTTC. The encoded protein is CAINPGDRPYEQYF.